Following are 26 T cell receptor beta chains from one sample sequenced in a study of regulatory T cells in long-lasting Graves disease. Time point specified: newly diagnosed GD, antithyroid drugs for less than 3 months. Researchers made the TCR library from RNA that was extracted from PBMCs. The TCR beta library used iRepertoire HTBI primers with Arm-PCR amplification of CDR3. From the multiplex PCR reads, TCRdb called clonotypes with MiXCR, one entry per CDR3 protein. The sample lists about 620,000 distinct CDR3 sequences; approximately 15% were seen once. This same sample was also part of a study on T cells in Graves' hyperthyroidism and ophthalmopathy.

Sequenced here: peripheral blood mononuclear cells (PBMCs), sampled at new diagnosis, from a patient treated with antithyroid drugs. The receptors were gathered from a woman in her 30s with Graves disease.

The sample holds many counts of this clonotype. The chain has TRBV28 and TRBJ2-7; D possibly corresponds to TRBD2 (5 bases). With 5 bases removed from V and 0 bases from J, the gap between germline ends came to 17 bases. Germline V gene data show CDR1 as MDHEN and CDR2 as SYDVKM. The CDR3 has 16 amino acids. In DNA, the CDR3 is TGTGCCAGCAGTCCCATAGCGAGTAAAAGCTCCTACGAGCAGTACTTC. Translating gives CASSPIASKSSYEQYF.

This clonotype was seen a handful of times. The chain employs TRBV30 and TRBJ2-5; D remains ambiguous. Trimming took 2 bases from V and 4 from J, leaving 8 bases between them. Germline V gives CDR1 GTSNPN, CDR2 SVGIG (reference sequence). The CDR3 contains 12 residues. In DNA form, the CDR3 reads TGTGCCTGGAGTCCCGGATCAGAGACCCAGTACTTC. It is translated as CAWSPGSETQYF.

This rearrangement joins TRBV18 to TRBJ2-2; D is ambiguous. Trimming left V 2 bases short and J 0 bases short, with 16 bases between. The CDR3 length is 18 residues. The V gene's germline CDR1 is KGHSH and CDR2 LQKENI. DNA for the CDR3: TGTGCCAGCTCACCAATGGGCCACATATCGACGAACACCGGGGAGCTGTTTTTT. Translating gives CASSPMGHISTNTGELFF.

This chain joins TRBV13 and TRBJ1-2; D is possibly TRBD1 (6 bases). V dropped 4 bases and J dropped 5 bases, with 17 bases sitting between them. There are 15 residues in the CDR3. Per the germline V gene, CDR1 is PRHDT and CDR2 is FYEKMQ (reference sequence). Written as DNA, the CDR3 is TGTGCCAGCAGCTCCCTAAGGGGGAGGGCGTATGGCTACACCTTC. The encoded protein is CASSSLRGRAYGYTF.

The chain uses TRBV27 and TRBJ2-5; 14 bases match TRBD2. Trimming took 3 bases from V and 5 from J; bases not matched to a gene: 8. The CDR3 contains 17 residues. Germline assignment: CDR1 MNHEY and CDR2 SMNVEV (reference sequence). The CDR3 loop reads CASSLGLAGVGRETQYF. The CDR3 DNA reads TGTGCCAGCAGTTTGGGACTAGCGGGAGTGGGGCGGGAGACCCAGTACTTC.

The V call is TRBV3-1, the J call TRBJ1-1; no reliable D call. The germline V gene encodes CDR1 LGHDT and CDR2 YNNKEL (reference sequence). The CDR3 sequence is 12 residues long. V was shortened by 2 bases and J by 7 bases, with 8 bases between the two germline ends. CDR3 loop: CASSQTDGEAFF. The CDR3 coding sequence is TGTGCCAGCAGCCAAACTGACGGTGAAGCTTTCTTT.

This clonotype was counted many times. This rearrangement joins TRBV12-3 or TRBV12-4 to TRBJ2-2; 12 bases match TRBD2. There are 21 residues in the CDR3. After removal of 7 bases from V and 5 bases from J, the junction contained 23 bases not matched to a gene. This CDR3 reads CASKIRAGFALGTSGTGELFF. CDR3 bases: TGTGCCAGCAAAATACGGGCAGGGTTCGCTCTTGGGACTAGCGGGACCGGGGAGCTGTTTTTT.

This chain uses TRBV20-1 with TRBJ1-1; 10 bases match TRBD1. The V gene end was trimmed by 2 bases and the J gene end by 3 bases; junction bases not matched to a gene: 6. CDR3 length: 15 amino acids. The germline V gene encodes CDR1 DFQATT and CDR2 SNEGSKA (reference sequence). DNA for the CDR3: TGCAGTGCTAGAACCGGGACAGGGGCGGACACTGAAGCTTTCTTT. Amino acids: CSARTGTGADTEAFF.

This clonotype was seen repeatedly, ten times or more. The rearrangement links TRBV4-2 to TRBJ2-5, with no clear D. Trimming removed 3 bases from V and 3 bases from J, with 8 bases in between. This CDR3 comprises 13 residues. Germline V lookup: CDR1 LGHNA, CDR2 YNFKEQ. CDR3 sequence (DNA): TGTGCCAGCAGCCAGGAAGACAAAGAGACCCAGTACTTC. Its translation: CASSQEDKETQYF.

At least ten counts were recorded for this clonotype. The chain recombines TRBV12-3 or TRBV12-4 with TRBJ2-2; no reliable D call. The CDR3 has 15 residues. V gave up 5 bases and J gave up 1 base, with 11 bases separating them. CDR3: CASSQPPQNTGELFF. In nucleotides, the CDR3 is TGTGCCAGCAGTCAACCCCCCCAGAACACCGGGGAGCTGTTTTTT.

In its sample, this clonotype was seen many times. The chain joins TRBV12-3 or TRBV12-4 to TRBJ2-5; 9 bases map to TRBD1. V lost 11 bases and J lost 5; bases outside the gene matches: 3. CDR3 size: 11 residues. The CDR3 here is CAGGTGETQYF. In DNA, the CDR3 is TGTGCCGGGGGGACAGGGGAGACCCAGTACTTC.

This clonotype was counted a few times. This chain uses TRBV10-3 with TRBJ2-2; 7 bases line up with TRBD2. V lost 6 bases and J lost 6; bases outside the gene matches: 7. This CDR3 spans 14 amino acids. Germline V gives CDR1 ENHRY, CDR2 SYGVKD. CDR3 in DNA: TGTGCCATCAGGGTCAGCGGGGTCGCCGGGGAGCTGTTTTTT. Encoded protein: CAIRVSGVAGELFF.

This clonotype was seen only a few times. The rearrangement joins TRBV7-2 to TRBJ2-2; no firm D call. Looked up from germline, CDR1 is SGHTA and CDR2 is FQGNSA. CDR3 length equals 13 residues. The V end was cut by 4 bases, the J end by 4 bases, with 7 bases between. CDR3 region: CASSYMGTGELFF. The CDR3 coding sequence is TGTGCCAGCAGCTATATGGGCACCGGGGAGCTGTTTTTT.

The chain has TRBV2 and TRBJ2-3; 8 nucleotides agree with TRBD2. The V segment lost 6 bases and the J segment 2 bases; nucleotides outside the gene matches: 10. Looked up from germline, CDR1 is SNHLY and CDR2 is FYNNEI. The CDR3 covers 16 residues. The DNA for the CDR3 is TGTGCCAGCAGCCAGACCATAGCGGGAACCACAGATACGCAGTATTTT. It yields the protein CASSQTIAGTTDTQYF. Variable domain in full (rest from reference TRBV2 and TRBJ2-3): EPEVTQTPSHQVTQMGQEVILRCVPISNHLYFYWYRQILGQKVEFLVSFYNNEISEKSEIFDDQFSVERPDGSNFTLKIRSTKLEDSAMYFCASSQTIAGTTDTQYFGPGTRLTVL.

Ten or more counts support this clonotype. The chain links TRBV7-9 to TRBJ1-2; D unclear. The CDR3 runs 11 residues. Looked up from germline, CDR1 is SEHNR and CDR2 is FQNEAQ (reference sequence). V shed 0 bases and J shed 8 bases, with 4 bases lying between them. The CDR3 DNA reads TGTGCCAGCAGCTTAGCGGCCGGCTACACCTTC. It translates to CASSLAAGYTF. Full variable domain (missing parts from reference TRBV7-9 and TRBJ1-2): DTGVSQNPRHKITKRGQNVTFRCDPISEHNRLYWYRQTLGQGPEFLTYFQNEAQLEKSRLLSDRFSAERPKGSFSTLEIQRTEQGDSAMYLCASSLAAGYTFGSGTRLTVV.

This clonotype came up many times. This chain connects TRBV3-1 to TRBJ2-7; D is unresolved. V lost 4 bases and J lost 4, with 8 bases in between. From germline, CDR1 is LGHDT and CDR2 YNNKEL (reference sequence). The CDR3 spans 12 residues. In nucleotides, the CDR3 is TGTGCCAGCAGCCTAAAGCCGTACGAGCAGTACTTC. Protein product: CASSLKPYEQYF.

This clonotype occurred many times. The chain has TRBV10-3 and TRBJ2-7; the D gene is possibly TRBD2 (7 bases). V gave up 4 bases and J gave up 2 bases, with 12 bases separating them. The CDR3 has 14 residues. Germline V lookup: CDR1 ENHRY, CDR2 SYGVKD. For the CDR3, the DNA is TGTGCCATCAGTGGGGGAGGGGGTCCCTACGAGCAGTACTTC. Translated, it gives CAISGGGGPYEQYF.

Of note for this clonotype: A much larger clone differs from this one at a single base, so this may be a read error. The V gene is TRBV11-2, the J gene TRBJ2-5; 8 nucleotides line up with TRBD2. Germline V CDR1 and CDR2: SGHAT, FQNNGV. The CDR3 runs 15 residues. CDR3 sequence (DNA): TGTGCCAGCAGCCCCGGGGGGGGGGTTCGAGAGGCCCAGTACTTC. This codes for CASSPGGGVREAQYF.

J is TRBJ2-1 and V is TRBV5-1; 7 bases match TRBD2. V was pared by 1 base and J by 5 bases, with 6 bases of the junction left unmatched. This CDR3 spans 15 amino acids. From germline, CDR1 is SGHRS and CDR2 YFSETQ. The CDR3 DNA is TGCGCCAGCAGCTTGTGGGGACTAAGCGACAATGAGCAGTTCTTC. Protein product: CASSLWGLSDNEQFF.

This clonotype was observed at least ten times. The genes are TRBV28 and TRBJ1-5, with D unclear. This CDR3 is built from 17 residues. In germline, CDR1 is MDHEN, CDR2 SYDVKM. V lost 4 bases and J 7 bases, leaving 23 bases between the germline ends. CDR3 in DNA: TGTGCCAGCAGTTCTCCCAGATTTGAAGGGTCCAGGCAGCCCCAGCATTTT. Its protein is CASSSPRFEGSRQPQHF.

This clonotype was counted many times. This CDR3 is CASSRTSILNTGELFF. The CDR3 region has the DNA TGTGCCAGCAGTCGCACCTCCATTTTGAACACCGGGGAGCTGTTTTTT. The gene calls are TRBV12-3 or TRBV12-4 and TRBJ2-2; D remains unclear. The V and J ends lost 5 bases and 1 base respectively, with 14 bases between them. The CDR3 totals 16 residues.

This clonotype was counted many times. The rearrangement joins TRBV2 to TRBJ1-5; D unresolved. CDR3 length equals 13 residues. In germline, CDR1 is SNHLY, CDR2 FYNNEI. Trimming removed 4 bases from V and 4 bases from J, with 8 bases in between. The CDR3 DNA sequence: TGTGCCAGCAGTGGAGACGGGAATCAGCCCCAGCATTTT. This codes for CASSGDGNQPQHF. Filled out from reference TRBV2 and TRBJ1-5, the complete variable domain reads EPEVTQTPSHQVTQMGQEVILRCVPISNHLYFYWYRQILGQKVEFLVSFYNNEISEKSEIFDDQFSVERPDGSNFTLKIRSTKLEDSAMYFCASSGDGNQPQHFGDGTRLSIL.

This clonotype has only a few counts. A much larger clone sits a single nucleotide away, making a read error possible. The chain has TRBV7-8 and TRBJ1-1; D unclear. Per germline, CDR1 SGHVS and CDR2 FQNEAQ. This CDR3 is 14 amino acids long. The DNA of the CDR3 is TGTGCCGGCAGTGTTAGTTCGGTGAGGGCTGAAGCTTTCTTT. It codes for CAGSVSSVRAEAFF.

The V gene is TRBV4-2, the J gene TRBJ1-1; TRBD1 matches at 7 bases. After removal of 5 bases from V and 1 base from J, the junction contained 16 bases not matched to a gene. Germline CDR1 is LGHNA and CDR2 is YNFKEQ. This CDR3 has 18 residues. CDR3 DNA sequence: TGTGCCAGCAGCTACGAGCCGGGACAGAGAGGGGCGAACACTGAAGCTTTCTTT. It translates to CASSYEPGQRGANTEAFF.

This clonotype was seen at least ten times. V usage is TRBV15 and J usage is TRBJ2-6, with TRBD1 as a possible D gene (6 bases). V shed 5 bases and J shed 2 bases, with 10 bases lying between them. CDR1 LNHNV and CDR2 YYDKDF come from the germline V gene (reference sequence). The CDR3 is made up of 15 amino acids. The chain's CDR3 is CATSRDNAGANVLTF. CDR3 nucleotide sequence: TGTGCCACCAGCCGGGACAATGCTGGGGCCAACGTCCTGACTTTC. The full variable domain, its missing parts supplied by reference TRBV15 and TRBJ2-6, is DAMVIQNPRYQVTQFGKPVTLSCSQTLNHNVMYWYQQKSSQAPKLLFHYYDKDFNNEADTPDNFQSRRPNTSFCFLDIRSPGLGDTAMYLCATSRDNAGANVLTFGAGSRLTVL.

This rearrangement joins TRBV7-6 to TRBJ2-7; TRBD1 or TRBD2 may be the D gene (5 bases each). This CDR3 region has 13 residues. V lost 4 bases, J lost 3 bases, and 10 bases lay in between. Germline lookup yields CDR1 SGHVS and CDR2 FNYEAQ. The DNA for the CDR3 is TGTGCCAGCAGCTCGGGACCCAACTACGAGCAGTACTTC. It is translated as CASSSGPNYEQYF.